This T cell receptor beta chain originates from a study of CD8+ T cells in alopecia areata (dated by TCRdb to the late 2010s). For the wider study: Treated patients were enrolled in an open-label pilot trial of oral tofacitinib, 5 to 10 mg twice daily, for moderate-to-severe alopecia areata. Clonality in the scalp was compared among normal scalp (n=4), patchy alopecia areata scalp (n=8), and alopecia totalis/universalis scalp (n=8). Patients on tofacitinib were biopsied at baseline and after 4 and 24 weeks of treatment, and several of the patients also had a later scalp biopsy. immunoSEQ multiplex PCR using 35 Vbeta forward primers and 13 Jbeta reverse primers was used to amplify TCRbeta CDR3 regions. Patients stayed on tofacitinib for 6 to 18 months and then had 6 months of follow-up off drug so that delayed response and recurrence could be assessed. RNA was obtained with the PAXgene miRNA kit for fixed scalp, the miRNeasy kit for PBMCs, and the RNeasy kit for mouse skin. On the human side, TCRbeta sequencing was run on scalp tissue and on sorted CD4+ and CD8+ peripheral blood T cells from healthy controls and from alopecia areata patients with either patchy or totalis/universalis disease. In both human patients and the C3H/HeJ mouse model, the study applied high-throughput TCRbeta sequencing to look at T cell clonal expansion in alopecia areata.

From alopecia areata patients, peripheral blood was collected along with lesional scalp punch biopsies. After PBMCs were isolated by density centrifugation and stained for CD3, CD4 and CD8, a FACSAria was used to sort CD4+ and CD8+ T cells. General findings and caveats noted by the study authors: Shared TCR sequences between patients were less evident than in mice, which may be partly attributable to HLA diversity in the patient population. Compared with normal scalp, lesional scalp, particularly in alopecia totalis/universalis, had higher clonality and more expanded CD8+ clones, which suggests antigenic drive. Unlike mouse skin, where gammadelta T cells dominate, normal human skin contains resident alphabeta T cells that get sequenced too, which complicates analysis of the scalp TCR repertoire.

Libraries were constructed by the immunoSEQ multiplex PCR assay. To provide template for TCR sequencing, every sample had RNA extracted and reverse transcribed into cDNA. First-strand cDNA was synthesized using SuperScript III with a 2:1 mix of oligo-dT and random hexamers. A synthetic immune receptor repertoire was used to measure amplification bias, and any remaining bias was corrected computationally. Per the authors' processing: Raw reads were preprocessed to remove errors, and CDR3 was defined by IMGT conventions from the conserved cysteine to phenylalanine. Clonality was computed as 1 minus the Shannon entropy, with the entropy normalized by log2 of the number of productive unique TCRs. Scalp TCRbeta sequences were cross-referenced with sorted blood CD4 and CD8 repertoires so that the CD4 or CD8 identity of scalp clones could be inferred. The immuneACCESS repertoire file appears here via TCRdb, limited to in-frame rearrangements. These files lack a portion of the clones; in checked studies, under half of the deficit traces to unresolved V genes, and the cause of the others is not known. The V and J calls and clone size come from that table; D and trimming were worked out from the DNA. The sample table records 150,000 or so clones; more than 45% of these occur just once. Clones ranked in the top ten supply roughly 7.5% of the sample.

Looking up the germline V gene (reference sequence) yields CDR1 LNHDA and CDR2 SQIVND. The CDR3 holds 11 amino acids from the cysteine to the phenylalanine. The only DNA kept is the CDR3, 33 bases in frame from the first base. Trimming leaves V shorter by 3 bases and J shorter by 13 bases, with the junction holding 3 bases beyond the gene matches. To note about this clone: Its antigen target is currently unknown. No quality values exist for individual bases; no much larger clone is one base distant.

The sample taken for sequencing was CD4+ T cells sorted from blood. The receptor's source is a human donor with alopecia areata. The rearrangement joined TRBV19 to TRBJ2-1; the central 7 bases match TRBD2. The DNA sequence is TGTGCCAGTAGTATCGCGGGAGAACAGTTCTTC. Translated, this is CASSIAGEQFF. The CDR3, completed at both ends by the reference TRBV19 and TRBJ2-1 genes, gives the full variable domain DGGITQSPKYLFRKEGQNVTLSCEQNLNHDAMYWYRQDPGQGLRLIYYSQIVNDFQKGDIAEGYSVSREKKESFPLTVTSAQKNPTAFYLCASSIAGEQFFGPGTRLTVL.